This is a list of T cell receptor delta chains from one sample in a study of γδ T cells in repeated Plasmodium falciparum infection. TCRdb re-analyzed the multiplex PCR reads via CATT. The sample holds roughly 90,000 delta-chain clones, over 1.1% seen once. Sequences were obtained from gamma-delta T cells from blood. The receptors stem from a pool of human donors (malaria-infected and uninfected, not separated). The CDR3 runs from the conserved cysteine through the conserved F or W. Fields, in order: D gene, V gene, CDR3 protein. The D gene is left open where the match is weak.

D: TRDD3; V: TRDV1; CDR3: CALGETRYWGILGDKLIF
D: TRDD3; V: TRAV14/DV4; CDR3: CAMRGTLIEGSSGGYGTDKLIF
D: -; V: TRAV38-2/DV8; CDR3: CAYSMTFLHYWGTDKLIF
D: -; V: TRDV3; CDR3: CALSGRLFRSSYGVLGHKLIF
D: TRDD3; V: TRDV1; CDR3: CALGDDPRAGGYAWIDKLIF
D: TRDD3; V: TRDV1; CDR3: CALGEWLPLRILTGGWVPGTDKLIF
D: TRDD2; V: TRDV1; CDR3: CALGIRPSSLPIDPYTDKLIF
D: TRDD2; V: TRDV1; CDR3: CALGELLGFLPALQSTDKLIF
D: TRDD3; V: TRDV2; CDR3: CACDTDVPTRTGETAQLFF
D: TRDD2; V: TRDV1; CDR3: CALGPFLLVWEADKLIF